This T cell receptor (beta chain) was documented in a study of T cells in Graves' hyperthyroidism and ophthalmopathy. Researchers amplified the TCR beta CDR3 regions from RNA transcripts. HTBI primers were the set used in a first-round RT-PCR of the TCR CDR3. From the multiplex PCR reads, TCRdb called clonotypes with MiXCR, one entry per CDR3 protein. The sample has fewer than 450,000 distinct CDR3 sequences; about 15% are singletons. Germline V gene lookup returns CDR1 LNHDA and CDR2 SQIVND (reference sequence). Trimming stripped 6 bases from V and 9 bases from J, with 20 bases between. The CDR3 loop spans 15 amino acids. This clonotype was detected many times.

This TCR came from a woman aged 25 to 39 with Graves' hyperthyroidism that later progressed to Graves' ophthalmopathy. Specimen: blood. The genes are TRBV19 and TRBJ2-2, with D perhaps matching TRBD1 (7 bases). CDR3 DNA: TGTGCCAGTAGATTCACAGGGGACTTCCCCCGGGAGCTGTTTTTT. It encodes CASRFTGDFPRELFF. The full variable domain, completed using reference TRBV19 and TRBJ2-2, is DGGITQSPKYLFRKEGQNVTLSCEQNLNHDAMYWYRQDPGQGLRLIYYSQIVNDFQKGDIAEGYSVSREKKESFPLTVTSAQKNPTAFYLCASRFTGDFPRELFFGEGSRLTVL.